This T cell receptor beta chain was identified in a study of identical twins. There are many counts of this clonotype. TCRdb reanalysed the 5' RACE reads using MiXCR and keeps one entry per CDR3 protein. The sample lists hundreds of thousands of distinct CDR3 sequences; around 7% were seen once. The CDR3 has 16 residues. The V end was cut by 4 bases, the J end by 0 bases, with 14 bases between. The germline CDR1 and CDR2 sequences are SGHTS and YDEGEE. These data also formed part of another study, on yellow fever vaccine responses in identical twins.

This clonotype originated in a young woman in good health. The rearrangement links TRBV5-8 to TRBJ1-3; no firm D call. Material: memory (CD45RO+) T cells sorted from blood. DNA for the CDR3: TGTGCCAGCAGCCCGGTGAAAACAGCCTCTGGAAACACCATATATTTT. It yields the protein CASSPVKTASGNTIYF.